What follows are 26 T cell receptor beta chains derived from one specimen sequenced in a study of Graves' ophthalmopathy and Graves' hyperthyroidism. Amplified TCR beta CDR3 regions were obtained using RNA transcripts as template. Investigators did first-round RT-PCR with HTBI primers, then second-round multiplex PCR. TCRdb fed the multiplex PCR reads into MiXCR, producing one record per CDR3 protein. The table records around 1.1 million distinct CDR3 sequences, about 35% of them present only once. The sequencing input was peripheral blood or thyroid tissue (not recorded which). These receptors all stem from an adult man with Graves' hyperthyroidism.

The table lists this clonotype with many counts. The CDR3 nucleotides are TGTGCCAGCAGCCACGGCAGTTGGCCCCAGCATTTT. It codes for CASSHGSWPQHF. This chain joins TRBV7-2 and TRBJ1-5; D gene unclear. Germline V gene data show CDR1 as SGHTA and CDR2 as FQGNSA. The CDR3 is made up of 12 amino acids. V lost 5 bases to trimming and J lost 9 bases, with 11 bases between them.

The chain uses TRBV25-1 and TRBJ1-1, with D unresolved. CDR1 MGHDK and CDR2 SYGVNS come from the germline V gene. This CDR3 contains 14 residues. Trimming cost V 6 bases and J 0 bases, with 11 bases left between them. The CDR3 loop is CASRTYGMNTEAFF. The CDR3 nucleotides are TGTGCCAGCAGGACGTACGGCATGAACACTGAAGCTTTCTTT.

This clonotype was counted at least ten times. This CDR3 is CASSLATNSPLHF. The CDR3 DNA reads as TGTGCCAGCAGTTTAGCGACTAATTCACCCCTCCACTTT. This chain links TRBV12-3 or TRBV12-4 with TRBJ1-6, with D unclear. Between the trimmed V and J ends, which lost 0 bases and 6 bases, there was a span of 3 bases. The CDR3 covers 13 residues.

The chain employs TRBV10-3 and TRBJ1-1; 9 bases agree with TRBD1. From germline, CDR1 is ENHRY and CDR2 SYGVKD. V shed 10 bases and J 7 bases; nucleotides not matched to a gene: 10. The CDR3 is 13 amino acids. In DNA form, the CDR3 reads TGTGCCAGCAGCCGACAGGGGGGAGGTGAAGCTTTCTTT. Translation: CASSRQGGGEAFF.

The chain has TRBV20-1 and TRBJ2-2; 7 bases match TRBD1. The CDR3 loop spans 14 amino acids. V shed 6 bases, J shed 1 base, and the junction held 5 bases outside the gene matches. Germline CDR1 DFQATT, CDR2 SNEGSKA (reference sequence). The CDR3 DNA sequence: TGCAGTGCCATGAGGACAGGGAACACCGGGGAGCTGTTTTTT. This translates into CSAMRTGNTGELFF.

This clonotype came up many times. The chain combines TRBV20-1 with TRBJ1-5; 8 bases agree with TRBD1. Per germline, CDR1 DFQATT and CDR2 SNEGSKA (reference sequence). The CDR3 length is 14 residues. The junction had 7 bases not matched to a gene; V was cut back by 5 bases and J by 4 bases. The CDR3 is CSAWDRSTNQPQHF. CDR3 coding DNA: TGCAGTGCTTGGGACAGGTCTACGAATCAGCCCCAGCATTTT.

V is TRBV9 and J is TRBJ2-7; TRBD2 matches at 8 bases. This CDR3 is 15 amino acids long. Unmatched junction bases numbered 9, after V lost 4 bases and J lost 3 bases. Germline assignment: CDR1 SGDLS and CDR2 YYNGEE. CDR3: CASSRSGGEIYEQYF. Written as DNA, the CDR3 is TGTGCCAGCAGCAGAAGCGGGGGCGAGATCTACGAGCAGTACTTC.

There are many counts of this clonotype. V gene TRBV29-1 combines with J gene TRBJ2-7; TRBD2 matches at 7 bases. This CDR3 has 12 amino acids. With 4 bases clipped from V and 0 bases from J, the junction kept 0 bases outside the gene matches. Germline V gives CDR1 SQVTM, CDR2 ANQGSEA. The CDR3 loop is CSVGLASYEQYF. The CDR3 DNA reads TGCAGCGTTGGACTAGCCTCCTACGAGCAGTACTTC.

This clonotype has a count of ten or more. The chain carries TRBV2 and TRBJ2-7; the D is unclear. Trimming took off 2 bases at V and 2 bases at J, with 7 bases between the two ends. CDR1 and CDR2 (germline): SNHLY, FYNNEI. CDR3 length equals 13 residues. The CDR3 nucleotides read TGTGCCAGCAGTGAACCCCACGCCTACGAGCAGTACTTC. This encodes CASSEPHAYEQYF.

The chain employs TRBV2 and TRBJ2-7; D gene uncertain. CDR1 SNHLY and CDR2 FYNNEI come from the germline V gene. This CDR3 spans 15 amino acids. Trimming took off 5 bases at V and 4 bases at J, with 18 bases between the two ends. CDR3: CASSSDLGSRYEQYF. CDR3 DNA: TGTGCCAGCAGTTCGGATCTGGGCTCCCGGTACGAGCAGTACTTC.

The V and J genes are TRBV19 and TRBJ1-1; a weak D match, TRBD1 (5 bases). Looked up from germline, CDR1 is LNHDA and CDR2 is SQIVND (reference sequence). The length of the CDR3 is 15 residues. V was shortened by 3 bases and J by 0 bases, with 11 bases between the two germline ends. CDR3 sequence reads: CASSMSGTVNTEAFF. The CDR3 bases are TGTGCCAGTAGTATGTCAGGGACGGTGAACACTGAAGCTTTCTTT.

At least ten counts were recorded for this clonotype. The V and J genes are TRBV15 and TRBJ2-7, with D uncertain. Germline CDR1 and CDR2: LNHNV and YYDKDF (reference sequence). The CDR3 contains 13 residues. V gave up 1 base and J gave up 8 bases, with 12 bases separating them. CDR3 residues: CATSRVKGYKQYF. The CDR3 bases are TGTGCCACCAGCAGAGTGAAGGGATACAAGCAGTACTTC.

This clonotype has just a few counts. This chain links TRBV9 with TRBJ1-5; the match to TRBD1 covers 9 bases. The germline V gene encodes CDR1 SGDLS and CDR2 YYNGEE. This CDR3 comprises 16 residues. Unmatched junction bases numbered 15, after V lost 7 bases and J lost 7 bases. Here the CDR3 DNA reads TGTGCCAGCGCTAGGGCGGGTGGACAGGGGAGACAGCCCCAGCATTTT. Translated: CASARAGGQGRQPQHF.

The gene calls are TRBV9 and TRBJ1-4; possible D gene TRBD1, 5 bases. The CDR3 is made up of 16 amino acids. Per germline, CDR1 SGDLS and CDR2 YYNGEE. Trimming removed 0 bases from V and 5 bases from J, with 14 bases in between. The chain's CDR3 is CASSVGQGSTNEKLFF. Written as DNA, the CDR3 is TGTGCCAGCAGCGTAGGTCAGGGTAGCACAAATGAAAAACTGTTTTTT.

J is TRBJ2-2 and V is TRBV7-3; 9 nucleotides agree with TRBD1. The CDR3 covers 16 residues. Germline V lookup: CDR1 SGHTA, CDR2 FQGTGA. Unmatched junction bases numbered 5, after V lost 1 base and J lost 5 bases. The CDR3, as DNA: TGTGCCAGCAGCTTAAAGGGGACAGGGTTTACCGGGGAGCTGTTTTTT. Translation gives CASSLKGTGFTGELFF.

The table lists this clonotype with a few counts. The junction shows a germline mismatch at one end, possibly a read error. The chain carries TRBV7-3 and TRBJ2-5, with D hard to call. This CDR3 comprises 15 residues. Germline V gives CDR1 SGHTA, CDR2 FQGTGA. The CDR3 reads CASSPNTEPQETQYF. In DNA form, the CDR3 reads TGCGCCAGCAGCCCGAACACCGAGCCCCAAGAGACCCAGTACTTC.

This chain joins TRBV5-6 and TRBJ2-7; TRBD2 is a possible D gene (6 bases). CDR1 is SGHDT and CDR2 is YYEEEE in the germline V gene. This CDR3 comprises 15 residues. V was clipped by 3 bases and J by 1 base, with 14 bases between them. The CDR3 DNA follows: TGTGCCAGCAGCTCCGACGGGAGTTTGTCCTACGAGCAGTACTTC. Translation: CASSSDGSLSYEQYF.

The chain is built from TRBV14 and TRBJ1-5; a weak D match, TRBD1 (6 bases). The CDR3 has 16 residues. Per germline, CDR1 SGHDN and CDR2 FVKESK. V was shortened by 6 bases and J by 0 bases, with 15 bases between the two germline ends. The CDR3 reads CASRLPGADSNQPQHF. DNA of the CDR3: TGTGCCAGCAGATTACCGGGGGCGGATAGCAATCAGCCCCAGCATTTT.

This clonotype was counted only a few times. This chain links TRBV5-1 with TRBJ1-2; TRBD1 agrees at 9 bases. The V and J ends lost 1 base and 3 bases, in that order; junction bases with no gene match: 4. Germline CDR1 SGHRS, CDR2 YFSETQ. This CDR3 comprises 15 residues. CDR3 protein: CASSLLGQGDYGYTF. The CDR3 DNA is TGCGCCAGCAGCTTGTTGGGACAGGGTGACTATGGCTACACCTTC.

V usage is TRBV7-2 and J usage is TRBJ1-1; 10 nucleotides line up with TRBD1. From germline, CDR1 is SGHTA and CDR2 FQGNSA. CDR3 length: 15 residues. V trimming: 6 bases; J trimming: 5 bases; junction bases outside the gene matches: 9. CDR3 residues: CASRGQGVRWTEAFF. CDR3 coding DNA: TGTGCCAGCAGAGGACAGGGGGTGAGGTGGACTGAAGCTTTCTTT.

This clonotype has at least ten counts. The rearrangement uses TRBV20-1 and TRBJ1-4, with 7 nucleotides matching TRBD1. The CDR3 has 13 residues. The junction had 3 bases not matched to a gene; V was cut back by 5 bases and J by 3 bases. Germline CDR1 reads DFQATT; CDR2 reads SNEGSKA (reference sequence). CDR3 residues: CSAYRGSNEKLFF. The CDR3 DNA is TGCAGTGCTTACAGGGGTTCTAATGAAAAACTGTTTTTT.

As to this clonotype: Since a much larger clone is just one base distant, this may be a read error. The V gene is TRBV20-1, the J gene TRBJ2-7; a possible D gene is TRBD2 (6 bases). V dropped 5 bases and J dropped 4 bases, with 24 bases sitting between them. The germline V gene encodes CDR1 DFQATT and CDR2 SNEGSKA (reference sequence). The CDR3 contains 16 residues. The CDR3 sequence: CSAGPILQAGLYEQYF. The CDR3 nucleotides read TGCAGTGCTGGACCGATCTTGCAAGCGGGTCTGTACGAGCAGTACTTC.

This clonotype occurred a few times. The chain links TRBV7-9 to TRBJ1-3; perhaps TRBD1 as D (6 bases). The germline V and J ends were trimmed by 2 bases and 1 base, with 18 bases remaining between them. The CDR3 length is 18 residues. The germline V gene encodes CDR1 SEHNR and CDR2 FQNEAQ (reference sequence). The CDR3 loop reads CASSLSRAQGLSGNTIYF. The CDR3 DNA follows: TGTGCCAGCAGCTTAAGTAGGGCGCAGGGGTTATCTGGAAACACCATATATTTT. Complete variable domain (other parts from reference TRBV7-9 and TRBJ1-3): DTGVSQNPRHKITKRGQNVTFRCDPISEHNRLYWYRQTLGQGPEFLTYFQNEAQLEKSRLLSDRFSAERPKGSFSTLEIQRTEQGDSAMYLCASSLSRAQGLSGNTIYFGEGSWLTVV.

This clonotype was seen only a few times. The chain's CDR3 is CASSRVVHEQYF. CDR3 in DNA: TGTGCCAGCAGCCGCGTGGTACACGAGCAGTACTTC. The V call is TRBV7-9, the J call TRBJ2-7; no definite D call. The V end lost 5 bases, the J end lost 5 bases, and 10 bases lay between the germline ends. There are 12 residues in the CDR3. Germline CDR1 reads SEHNR; CDR2 reads FQNEAQ (reference sequence).

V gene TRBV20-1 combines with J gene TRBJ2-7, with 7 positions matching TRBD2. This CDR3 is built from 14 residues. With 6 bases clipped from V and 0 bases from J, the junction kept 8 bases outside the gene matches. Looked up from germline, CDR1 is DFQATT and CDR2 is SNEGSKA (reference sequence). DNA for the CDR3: TGCAGTGCGTACGGGCTAGCGGCCTCCTACGAGCAGTACTTC. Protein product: CSAYGLAASYEQYF.

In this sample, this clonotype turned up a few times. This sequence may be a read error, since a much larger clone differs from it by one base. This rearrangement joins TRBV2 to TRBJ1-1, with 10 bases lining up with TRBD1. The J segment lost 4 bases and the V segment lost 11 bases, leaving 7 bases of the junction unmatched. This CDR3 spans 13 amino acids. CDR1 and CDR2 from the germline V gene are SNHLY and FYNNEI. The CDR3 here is CAGTGTGVTEAFF. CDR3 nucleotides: TGTGCCGGCACGGGGACAGGGGTCACTGAAGCTTTCTTT.